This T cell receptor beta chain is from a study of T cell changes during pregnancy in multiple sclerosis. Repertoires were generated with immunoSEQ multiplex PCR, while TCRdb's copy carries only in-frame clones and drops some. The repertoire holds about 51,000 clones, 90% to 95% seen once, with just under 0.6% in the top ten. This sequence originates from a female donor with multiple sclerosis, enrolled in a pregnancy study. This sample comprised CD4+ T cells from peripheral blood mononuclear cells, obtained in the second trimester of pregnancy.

Here the CDR3 DNA reads TGTGCCAGCAGCTTGAACAGCGGAAACACCATATATTTT. Its protein is CASSLNSGNTIYF. The chain is built from TRBV7-3 and TRBJ1-3, with D uncertain. V lost 3 bases, J lost 4 bases, and 7 bases lay in between. Germline V gives CDR1 SGHTA, CDR2 FQGTGA. The CDR3 spans 13 residues.